This TCR beta chain appears in the sequencing data of a study of cytomegalovirus exposure and HLA in healthy donors. It was with 60 Vbeta and 13 Jbeta primers that the PCR ran. The assay was immunoSEQ multiplex PCR, and TCRdb's table has in-frame clones only and misses some. The data show nearly 200,000 clones, about 87% seen once. Deletions cut 3 bases from V and 2 bases from J, with 17 bases between. The CDR3 sequence is 17 residues long. CDR1 LNHDA and CDR2 SQIVND come from the germline V gene (reference sequence). Material: PBMCs. The sequence derives from a man aged 25 to 40 in good health and CMV-seronegative. The J gene is TRBJ1-5, the V gene TRBV19; a possible D gene is TRBD1 (6 bases). CDR3 amino acids: CASSIWQGITGNQPQHF. CDR3 sequence (DNA): TGTGCCAGTAGTATTTGGCAGGGGATCACGGGCAATCAGCCCCAGCATTTT.